Listed below are T cell receptor beta chains from one sample, sequenced in a study of long-term antiretroviral therapy in people with HIV. Method: immunoSEQ multiplex PCR; TCRdb's copy keeps in-frame clones and lacks some. Among some 43,000 clones listed, approximately 86% were seen once. This sample comprised unsorted PBMCs, obtained 0.1 years before starting antiretroviral therapy. Receptor source: a woman between 45 and 65 years old with HIV. Each CDR3 is given with its conserved first and last residue. A D gene is named only where the DNA matches it firmly. Expanded clones are given a class, and other clones once, few, many or no size at all.

d_gene: TRBD1
j_gene: TRBJ2-7
abundance: .
v_gene: TRBV5-4
CDR3aa: CASRPGTGEGYEQYF
CDR3nt: TGTGCCAGCAGACCCGGGACAGGGGAAGGCTACGAGCAGTACTTC

d_gene: .
j_gene: TRBJ2-3
abundance: .
v_gene: TRBV4-2
CDR3aa: CASSQALRTTGSTDTQYF
CDR3nt: TGTGCCAGCAGCCAAGCCTTAAGGACTACCGGTAGCACAGATACGCAGTATTTT

d_gene: .
j_gene: TRBJ2-2
abundance: .
v_gene: TRBV7-9
CDR3aa: CASSLGHSGPGELFF
CDR3nt: TGTGCCAGCAGCCTGGGCCATTCGGGCCCCGGGGAGCTGTTTTTT

d_gene: .
j_gene: TRBJ2-7
abundance: .
v_gene: TRBV19
CDR3aa: CASRGSTTGYEQYF
CDR3nt: TGTGCCAGTAGAGGGTCGACAACGGGCTACGAGCAGTACTTC

d_gene: TRBD1
j_gene: TRBJ2-1
abundance: once
v_gene: TRBV6-4
CDR3aa: CASSDLRQGNEQFF
CDR3nt: TGTGCCAGCAGTGACCTGCGACAGGGGAATGAGCAGTTCTTC

d_gene: .
j_gene: TRBJ1-5
abundance: .
v_gene: TRBV6-5
CDR3aa: CATRLGLRNQPQHF
CDR3nt: TGTGCCACCCGATTGGGGCTCCGCAATCAGCCCCAGCATTTT

d_gene: .
j_gene: TRBJ1-2
abundance: .
v_gene: TRBV5-6
CDR3aa: CASSLYDRTAYGYTF
CDR3nt: TGTGCCAGCAGCTTGTATGACAGGACGGCCTATGGCTACACCTTC

d_gene: TRBD1
j_gene: TRBJ1-2
abundance: .
v_gene: TRBV27
CDR3aa: CASSSRQGRYGYTF
CDR3nt: TGTGCCAGCAGTTCCCGACAGGGGAGGTATGGCTACACCTTC

d_gene: .
j_gene: TRBJ1-2
abundance: .
v_gene: TRBV5-4
CDR3aa: CASSSQTNRAHTF
CDR3nt: TGTGCCAGCAGCTCGCAGACCAACAGGGCCCACACCTTC

d_gene: .
j_gene: TRBJ2-3
abundance: .
v_gene: TRBV7-2
CDR3aa: CASSLGGYGDTQYF
CDR3nt: TGTGCCAGCAGCTTAGGAGGTTATGGGGATACGCAGTATTTT

d_gene: .
j_gene: TRBJ2-7
abundance: .
v_gene: TRBV19
CDR3aa: CASSIDKGPYEQYF
CDR3nt: TGTGCCAGTAGTATAGATAAGGGGCCCTACGAGCAGTACTTC

d_gene: TRBD1
j_gene: TRBJ1-1
abundance: .
v_gene: TRBV9
CDR3aa: CASSKTGKNTEAFF
CDR3nt: TGTGCCAGCAGTAAGACAGGGAAGAACACTGAAGCTTTCTTT

d_gene: .
j_gene: TRBJ1-1
abundance: few
v_gene: TRBV4-3
CDR3aa: CASSRDSQTEAFF
CDR3nt: TGCGCCAGCAGCCGAGACAGTCAGACTGAAGCTTTCTTT

d_gene: TRBD2
j_gene: TRBJ2-7
abundance: .
v_gene: TRBV5-4
CDR3aa: CASSQAGGPSEQYF
CDR3nt: TGTGCCAGCAGCCAAGCGGGGGGCCCATCCGAGCAGTACTTC